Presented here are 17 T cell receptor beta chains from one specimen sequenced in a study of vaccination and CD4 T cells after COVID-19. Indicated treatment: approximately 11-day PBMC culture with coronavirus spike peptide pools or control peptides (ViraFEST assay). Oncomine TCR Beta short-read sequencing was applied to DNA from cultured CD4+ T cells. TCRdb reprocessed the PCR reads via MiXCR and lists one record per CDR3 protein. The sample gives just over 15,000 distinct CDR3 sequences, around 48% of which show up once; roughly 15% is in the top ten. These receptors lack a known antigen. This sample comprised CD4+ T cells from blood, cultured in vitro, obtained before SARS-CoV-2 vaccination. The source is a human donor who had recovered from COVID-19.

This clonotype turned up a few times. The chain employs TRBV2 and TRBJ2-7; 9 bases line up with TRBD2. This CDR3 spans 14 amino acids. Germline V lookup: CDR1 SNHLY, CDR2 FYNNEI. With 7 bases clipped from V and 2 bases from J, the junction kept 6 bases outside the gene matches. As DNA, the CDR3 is TGTGCCAGCAATACAGCGGGAGGACCCTACGAGCAGTACTTC. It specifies CASNTAGGPYEQYF.

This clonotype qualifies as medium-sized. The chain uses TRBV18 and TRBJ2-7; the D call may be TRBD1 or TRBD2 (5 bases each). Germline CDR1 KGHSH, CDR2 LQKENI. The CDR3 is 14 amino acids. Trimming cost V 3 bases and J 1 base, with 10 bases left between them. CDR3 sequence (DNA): TGTGCCAGCTCACCCGGGACGGAATCCTACGAGCAGTACTTC. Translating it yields CASSPGTESYEQYF.

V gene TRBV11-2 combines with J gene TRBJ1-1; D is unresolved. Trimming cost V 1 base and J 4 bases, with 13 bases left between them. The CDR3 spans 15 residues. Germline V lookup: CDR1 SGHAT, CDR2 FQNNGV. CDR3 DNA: TGTGCCAGCAGCTTAGGGAGGGTCTCGGGCACTGAAGCTTTCTTT. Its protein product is CASSLGRVSGTEAFF.

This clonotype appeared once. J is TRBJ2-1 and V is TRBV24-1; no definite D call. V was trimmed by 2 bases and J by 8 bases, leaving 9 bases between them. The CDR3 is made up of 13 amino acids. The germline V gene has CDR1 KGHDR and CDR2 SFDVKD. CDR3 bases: TGTGCCACCAGTGATTCTGGAGTCGATGAGCAGTTCTTC. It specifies CATSDSGVDEQFF.

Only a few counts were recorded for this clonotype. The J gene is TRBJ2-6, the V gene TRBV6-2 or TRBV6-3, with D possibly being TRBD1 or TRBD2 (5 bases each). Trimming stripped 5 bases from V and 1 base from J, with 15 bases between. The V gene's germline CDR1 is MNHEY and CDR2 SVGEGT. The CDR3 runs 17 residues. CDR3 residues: CASSQNGAGSGANVLTF. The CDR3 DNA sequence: TGTGCCAGCAGTCAAAACGGGGCAGGGTCTGGGGCCAACGTCCTGACTTTC.

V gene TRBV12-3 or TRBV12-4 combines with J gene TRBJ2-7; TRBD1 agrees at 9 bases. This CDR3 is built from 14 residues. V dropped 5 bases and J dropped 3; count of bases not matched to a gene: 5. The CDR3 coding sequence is TGTGCCAGCAGTAAGCCGGGACAGGGCTACGAGCAGTACTTC. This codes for CASSKPGQGYEQYF.

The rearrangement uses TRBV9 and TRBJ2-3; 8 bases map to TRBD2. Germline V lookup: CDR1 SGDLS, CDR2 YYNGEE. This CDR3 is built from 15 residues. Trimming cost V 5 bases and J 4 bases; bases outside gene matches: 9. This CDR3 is CASSGGLAGADTQYF. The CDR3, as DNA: TGTGCCAGCAGTGGGGGGCTAGCGGGCGCAGATACGCAGTATTTT.

The CDR3 DNA reads as TGCAGTGCTAGAGATGATAGGACTAGCATTAGAGAGCAGTTCTTC. Translation: CSARDDRTSIREQFF. The rearrangement joins TRBV20-1 to TRBJ2-1, with 8 bases fitting TRBD2. The CDR3 has 15 residues. CDR1 is DFQATT and CDR2 is SNEGSKA in the germline V gene (reference sequence). Unmatched junction bases numbered 11, after V lost 0 bases and J lost 10 bases.

The CDR3 sequence: CASRTRDRGRRAGELFF. CDR3 coding DNA: TGTGCCAGCAGAACCCGGGACAGGGGGCGCCGGGCCGGGGAGCTGTTTTTT. The chain couples TRBV6-1 to TRBJ2-2; 12 positions match TRBD1. The trim removed 6 bases at V and 6 bases at J, leaving 11 bases unmatched. The CDR3 runs to 17 residues. Germline assignment: CDR1 MNHNS and CDR2 SASEGT.

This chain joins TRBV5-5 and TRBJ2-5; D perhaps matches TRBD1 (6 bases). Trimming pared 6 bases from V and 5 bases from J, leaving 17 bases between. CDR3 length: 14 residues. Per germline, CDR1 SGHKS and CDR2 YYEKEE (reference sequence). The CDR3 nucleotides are TGTGCCAGCACCTCTTTTCTGGGGGCCGAGACCCAGTACTTC. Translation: CASTSFLGAETQYF.

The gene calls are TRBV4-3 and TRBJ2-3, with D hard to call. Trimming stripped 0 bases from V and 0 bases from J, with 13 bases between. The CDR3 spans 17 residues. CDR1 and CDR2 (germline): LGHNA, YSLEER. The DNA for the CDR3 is TGCGCCAGCAGCCAAGAGGCCAAAAGGCGGAGCACAGATACGCAGTATTTT. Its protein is CASSQEAKRRSTDTQYF.

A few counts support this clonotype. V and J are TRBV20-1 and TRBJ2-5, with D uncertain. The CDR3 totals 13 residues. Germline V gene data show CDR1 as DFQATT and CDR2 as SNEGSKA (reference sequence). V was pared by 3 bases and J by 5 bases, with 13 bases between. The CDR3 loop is CSARVVVAETQYF. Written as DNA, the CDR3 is TGCAGTGCTAGGGTGGTGGTAGCCGAGACCCAGTACTTC.

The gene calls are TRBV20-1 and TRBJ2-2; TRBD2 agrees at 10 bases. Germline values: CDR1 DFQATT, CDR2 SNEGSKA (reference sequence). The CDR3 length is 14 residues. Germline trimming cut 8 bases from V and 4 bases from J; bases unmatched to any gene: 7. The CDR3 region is CSFLAGGSTGELFF. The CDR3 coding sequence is TGCAGTTTCTTAGCGGGAGGTAGCACCGGGGAGCTGTTTTTT.

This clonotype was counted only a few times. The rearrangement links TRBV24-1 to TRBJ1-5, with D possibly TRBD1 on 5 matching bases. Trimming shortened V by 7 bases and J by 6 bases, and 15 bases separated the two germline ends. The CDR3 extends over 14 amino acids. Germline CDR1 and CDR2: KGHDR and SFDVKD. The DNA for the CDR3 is TGTGCCACCAGCCCCACAGGTGCGGCTCAGCCCCAGCATTTT. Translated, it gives CATSPTGAAQPQHF.

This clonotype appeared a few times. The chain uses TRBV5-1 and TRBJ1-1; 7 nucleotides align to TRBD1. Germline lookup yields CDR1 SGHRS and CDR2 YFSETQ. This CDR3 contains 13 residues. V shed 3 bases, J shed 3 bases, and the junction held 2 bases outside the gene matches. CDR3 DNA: TGCGCCAGCAGCTGGGGGACAGACACTGAAGCTTTCTTT. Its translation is CASSWGTDTEAFF.

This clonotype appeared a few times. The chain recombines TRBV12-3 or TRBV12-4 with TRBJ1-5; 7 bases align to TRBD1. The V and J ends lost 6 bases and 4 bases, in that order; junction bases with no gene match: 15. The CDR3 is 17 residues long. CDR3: CASRSGQMEGQNQPQHF. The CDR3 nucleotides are TGTGCCAGCAGATCGGGACAGATGGAGGGCCAAAATCAGCCCCAGCATTTT.

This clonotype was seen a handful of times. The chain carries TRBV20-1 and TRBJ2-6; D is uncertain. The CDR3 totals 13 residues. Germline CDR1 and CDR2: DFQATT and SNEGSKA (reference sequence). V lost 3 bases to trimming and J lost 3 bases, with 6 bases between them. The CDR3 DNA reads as TGCAGTGCTAGTTACAGTGGGGCCAACGTCCTGACTTTC. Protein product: CSASYSGANVLTF.